This TCR beta chain stems from a study of T cell responses to AZD1222 COVID-19 vaccine. The repertoire was sequenced with immunoSEQ multiplex PCR; TCRdb's copy has only in-frame clones and lacks some. The table lists about 150,000 clones, about 93% of them singletons. This sequence originates from an adult in good health. This specimen consisted of peripheral blood, obtained on day 0 of AZD1222 vaccination.

This chain's CDR3 is CASRRTDPIEKLFF. CDR3 coding DNA: TGTGCCAGTAGGCGGACGGACCCTATTGAAAAACTGTTTTTT. This chain joins TRBV19 and TRBJ1-4; no firm D call. Germline V gene lookup returns CDR1 LNHDA and CDR2 SQIVND (reference sequence). The CDR3 is 14 amino acids. The V end was cut by 6 bases, the J end by 7 bases, with 15 bases between.